This TCR beta chain was sequenced during a study of T cells in Graves' hyperthyroidism and ophthalmopathy. Patients were aged 18 to 65, had disease duration under 2 months, and had newly diagnosed hyperthyroidism. Thyroid ultrasound and orbital computed tomography, with clinical symptoms and serum thyroxine and TRAb, informed diagnoses. The PBMCs studied were ones that came from about 9.9 ml fresh peripheral blood. Germline trimming cut 4 bases from V and 0 bases from J; bases unmatched to any gene: 13. The CDR3 is 19 residues long. Per germline, CDR1 MGHRA and CDR2 YSYEKL. The TCR beta CDR3 regions underwent amplification using RNA transcripts as the source. HTBI primers were employed in a first-round RT-PCR of the TCR CDR3. TCRdb ran MiXCR on the multiplex PCR reads and lists one entry per CDR3 protein. The data contain a few hundred thousand distinct CDR3 sequences, approximately 13% of them singletons.

The chain uses TRBV4-1 and TRBJ2-7, with 12 bases fitting TRBD1. This TCR derives from a man younger than 45 with Graves' hyperthyroidism that later progressed to Graves' ophthalmopathy. Sequencing was carried out using blood. CDR3 DNA: TGCGCCAGCAGCCTCAAGGGGACAGGGGGCTTACGGAGCTCCTACGAGCAGTACTTC. Translation gives CASSLKGTGGLRSSYEQYF.